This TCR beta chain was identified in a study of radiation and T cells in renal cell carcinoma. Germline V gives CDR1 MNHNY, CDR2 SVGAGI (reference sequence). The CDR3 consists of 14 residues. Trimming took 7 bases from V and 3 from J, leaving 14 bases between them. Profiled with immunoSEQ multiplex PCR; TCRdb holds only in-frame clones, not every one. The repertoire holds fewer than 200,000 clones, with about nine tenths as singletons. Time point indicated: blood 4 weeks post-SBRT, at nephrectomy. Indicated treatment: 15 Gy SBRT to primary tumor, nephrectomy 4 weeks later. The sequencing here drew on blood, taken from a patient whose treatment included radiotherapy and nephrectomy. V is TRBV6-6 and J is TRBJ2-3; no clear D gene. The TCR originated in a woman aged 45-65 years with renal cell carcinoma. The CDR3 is CASTRTGRTDTQYF. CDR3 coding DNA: TGTGCCAGCACCAGGACGGGCAGGACAGATACGCAGTATTTT.